This entry lists 21 T cell receptor beta chains sequenced from one sample in a study of T cells in Graves' hyperthyroidism and ophthalmopathy. There were TCR beta CDR3 regions amplified from RNA transcripts. An initial round of RT-PCR targeting the TCR CDR3 relied on the HTBI primer set. One entry per CDR3 protein, called by TCRdb with MiXCR from the multiplex PCR reads. The sample lists about 420,000 distinct CDR3 sequences, about 15% occurring once. Sequencing input: blood. The receptors were gathered from a woman between 18 and 29 years old with Graves' hyperthyroidism.

This clonotype has a count of ten or more. The rearrangement joins TRBV7-8 to TRBJ1-2; D uncertain. Trimming took off 5 bases at V and 10 bases at J, with 14 bases between the two ends. This CDR3 comprises 12 residues. Germline V gene data show CDR1 as SGHVS and CDR2 as FQNEAQ. CDR3 DNA: TGTGCCAGCAGCCCGGACTCAGTAGTCTACACCTTC. This sequence encodes CASSPDSVVYTF. The whole variable domain, filled in from reference TRBV7-8 and TRBJ1-2, reads GAGVSQSPRYKVAKRGQDVALRCDPISGHVSLFWYQQALGQGPEFLTYFQNEAQLDKSGLPSDRFFAERPEGSVSTLKIQRTQQEDSAVYLCASSPDSVVYTFGSGTRLTVV.

V is TRBV5-5 and J is TRBJ1-2, with D possibly matching TRBD1 (5 bases). V was clipped by 3 bases and J by 8 bases, with 20 bases between them. CDR1 is SGHKS and CDR2 is YYEKEE in the germline V gene (reference sequence). The CDR3 totals 15 residues. The CDR3 sequence is CASSWSPGPWGGYTF. In DNA, the CDR3 is TGTGCCAGCAGCTGGTCACCGGGACCCTGGGGCGGCTACACCTTC.

The chain couples TRBV28 to TRBJ2-3; D is uncertain. CDR1 and CDR2 (germline): MDHEN, SYDVKM. CDR3 length equals 14 residues. V was shortened by 2 bases and J by 2 bases, with 8 bases between the two germline ends. The CDR3 DNA sequence: TGTGCCAGCAGTTTAATGGTTCCCACAGATACGCAGTATTTT. This encodes CASSLMVPTDTQYF.

This clonotype came up a few times. The chain joins TRBV9 to TRBJ2-2; D possibly corresponds to TRBD2 (6 bases). CDR1 is SGDLS and CDR2 is YYNGEE in the germline V gene. This CDR3 region has 17 residues. V was trimmed by 2 bases and J by 5 bases, leaving 19 bases between them. The CDR3 sequence is CASSVPAGGAETGELFF. The CDR3 DNA follows: TGTGCCAGCAGCGTCCCCGCTGGAGGGGCGGAGACCGGGGAGCTGTTTTTT. The whole variable domain, remainder taken from reference TRBV9 and TRBJ2-2, is DSGVTQTPKHLITATGQRVTLRCSPRSGDLSVYWYQQSLDQGLQFLIQYYNGEERAKGNILERFSAQQFPDLHSELNLSSLELGDSALYFCASSVPAGGAETGELFFGEGSRLTVL.

The chain is built from TRBV3-1 and TRBJ2-7, with a possible D match to TRBD2 (6 bases). The CDR3 length is 13 residues. Germline V gene data show CDR1 as LGHDT and CDR2 as YNNKEL (reference sequence). Between the trimmed V and J ends, which lost 2 bases and 2 bases, there was a span of 7 bases. CDR3 sequence: CASSQWGAYEQYF. The DNA for the CDR3 is TGTGCCAGCAGCCAATGGGGGGCCTACGAGCAGTACTTC.

This clonotype was observed at least ten times. V usage is TRBV7-8 and J usage is TRBJ1-5; D possibly corresponds to TRBD1 (6 bases). V was pared by 5 bases and J by 6 bases, with 11 bases between. Germline V gene lookup returns CDR1 SGHVS and CDR2 FQNEAQ. The CDR3 sequence is 13 residues long. In nucleotides, the CDR3 is TGTGCCAGCAGCAAACAGGGTACTCAGCCCCAGCATTTT. Translated, it gives CASSKQGTQPQHF.

The table lists this clonotype with many counts. The genes are TRBV12-3 or TRBV12-4 and TRBJ1-2; D is undetermined. CDR3 length: 14 residues. Trimming left V 4 bases short and J 4 bases short, with 13 bases between. CDR3 nucleotide sequence: TGTGCCAGCAGTTCGCTGATGGGGAGCTATGGCTACACCTTC. Protein product: CASSSLMGSYGYTF.

There are many counts of this clonotype. The CDR3 DNA reads TGCAGCGTTGCACAGCCTTCGAACACCGGGGAGCTGTTTTTT. Translation: CSVAQPSNTGELFF. This chain joins TRBV29-1 and TRBJ2-2; D unresolved. The CDR3 spans 14 residues. Per the germline V gene, CDR1 is SQVTM and CDR2 is ANQGSEA. Trimming stripped 4 bases from V and 0 bases from J, with 9 bases between.

This clonotype was counted a few times. V usage is TRBV7-9 and J usage is TRBJ1-2; 9 bases line up with TRBD1. V dropped 5 bases and J dropped 6; count of bases not matched to a gene: 10. Germline CDR1 SEHNR, CDR2 FQNEAQ (reference sequence). The CDR3 extends over 15 amino acids. The CDR3 DNA reads TGTGCCAGCAGCGCTACAGGGGGCGGTGTGAATGGCTACACCTTC. It translates to CASSATGGGVNGYTF.

This clonotype was picked up many times. V gene TRBV12-3 or TRBV12-4 combines with J gene TRBJ2-2; D unresolved. The V end lost 5 bases, the J end lost 0 bases, and 10 bases lay between the germline ends. The CDR3 is 15 amino acids. In DNA, the CDR3 is TGTGCCAGCAGTCTAGGGCAGGCGAACACCGGGGAGCTGTTTTTT. Its translation is CASSLGQANTGELFF.

This chain connects TRBV5-1 to TRBJ2-1; 7 bases agree with TRBD1. The length of the CDR3 is 14 residues. The germline V gene has CDR1 SGHRS and CDR2 YFSETQ. V was pared by 6 bases and J by 10 bases, with 13 bases of the junction left unmatched. DNA of the CDR3: TGCGCCAGCACAGACAGGGCACTGACCGGAGAGCAGTTCTTC. Translation gives CASTDRALTGEQFF.

This sequence joins TRBV28 and TRBJ2-3; D is unclear. Germline CDR1 MDHEN, CDR2 SYDVKM. Trimming stripped 2 bases from V and 2 bases from J, with 8 bases between. The CDR3 spans 14 residues. The CDR3 nucleotides read TGTGCCAGCAGTTTAAAACAGTTCACAGATACGCAGTATTTT. As protein: CASSLKQFTDTQYF.

The chain couples TRBV7-9 to TRBJ2-5; the match to TRBD2 covers 12 bases. Unmatched junction bases numbered 10, after V lost 4 bases and J lost 4 bases. Looked up from germline, CDR1 is SEHNR and CDR2 is FQNEAQ (reference sequence). The CDR3 consists of 17 residues. The CDR3 nucleotides are TGTGCCAGCAGCTCGGCGCCTAGCGGGGGGGCTGGAGAGACCCAGTACTTC. It translates to CASSSAPSGGAGETQYF.

This clonotype showed up many times. The V gene is TRBV28, the J gene TRBJ1-5; D is unresolved. This CDR3 contains 13 residues. Trimming removed 3 bases from V and 9 bases from J, with 12 bases in between. Per germline, CDR1 MDHEN and CDR2 SYDVKM. Here the CDR3 DNA reads TGTGCCAGCAGTTTGCGAGACGCGATGCCCCAGCATTTT. This encodes CASSLRDAMPQHF.

This clonotype was counted many times. The CDR3 bases are TGTGCCAGCAAAGACCCGGGCAGGGGAAGGGGCTACACCTTC. It encodes CASKDPGRGRGYTF. This chain links TRBV28 with TRBJ1-2; TRBD1 is a possible D gene (6 bases). Deletions cut 7 bases from V and 8 bases from J, with 20 bases between. CDR1 and CDR2 (germline): MDHEN, SYDVKM. This CDR3 is built from 14 residues.

This clonotype has a count of ten or more. The V and J genes are TRBV12-3 or TRBV12-4 and TRBJ1-1; D possibly corresponds to TRBD1 (5 bases). CDR3 size: 15 residues. The ends were cut back, 2 bases at V and 1 base at J, with 11 bases in the middle. The CDR3 reads CASSLSPGGNTEAFF. CDR3 coding DNA: TGTGCCAGCAGTTTATCCCCCGGGGGGAACACTGAAGCTTTCTTT.

This sequence joins TRBV6-2 or TRBV6-3 and TRBJ1-1; tentatively, D is TRBD1 (5 bases). Trimming shortened V by 2 bases and J by 7 bases, and 14 bases separated the two germline ends. The length of the CDR3 is 14 residues. Germline V gene data show CDR1 as MNHEY and CDR2 as SVGEGT. CDR3 nucleotide sequence: TGTGCCAGCAGTTACAATTTCAGGGCGGGTGAAGCTTTCTTT. The encoded protein is CASSYNFRAGEAFF.

This clonotype has ten or more counts. This chain links TRBV2 with TRBJ1-2, with D possibly matching TRBD1 (5 bases). CDR3 length: 14 residues. Trimming shortened V by 6 bases and J by 3 bases, and 14 bases separated the two germline ends. Germline loops: CDR1 SNHLY, CDR2 FYNNEI. The CDR3 spells CASRYGGGYYGYTF. The CDR3 coding sequence is TGTGCCAGCAGATACGGGGGGGGGTACTATGGCTACACCTTC.

Many counts were recorded for this clonotype. This chain joins TRBV20-1 and TRBJ1-2; D call uncertain. Germline assignment: CDR1 DFQATT and CDR2 SNEGSKA (reference sequence). This CDR3 is 12 amino acids long. CDR3 nucleotide sequence: TGCAGCGGTCTGCCTCCTAACTATGGCTACACCTTC. This translates into CSGLPPNYGYTF.

Ten or more counts support this clonotype. J is TRBJ2-7 and V is TRBV20-1; D not resolved. This CDR3 is 12 amino acids long. The germline V gene has CDR1 DFQATT and CDR2 SNEGSKA (reference sequence). Between the trimmed V and J ends, which lost 6 bases and 4 bases, there was a span of 13 bases. CDR3 residues: CSAYYISYEQYF. As DNA, the CDR3 is TGCAGTGCCTATTATATATCTTACGAGCAGTACTTC.

V is TRBV9 and J is TRBJ2-6, with 7 bases that match TRBD2. This CDR3 has 18 amino acids. With 4 bases clipped from V and 4 bases from J, the junction kept 14 bases outside the gene matches. CDR1 and CDR2 from the germline V gene are SGDLS and YYNGEE. The CDR3 DNA sequence: TGTGCCAGCAGCTCCCGGGGAGGGGACCTTTCCGGGGCCAACGTCCTGACTTTC. This gives the protein CASSSRGGDLSGANVLTF.